This section outlines one T cell receptor (beta chain) sequence together with its context. The entry originates in a study of T-cell reconstitution after alpha-beta-depleted transplantation in children. TCRbeta library preparation incorporated unique molecular identifiers. TCRdb independently ran MiXCR on the PCR reads; one entry per CDR3 protein. The data contain about 420,000 distinct CDR3 sequences, roughly a tenth of them singletons. The ends were cut back, 2 bases at V and 3 bases at J, with 12 bases in the middle. Looked up from germline, CDR1 is SGHKS and CDR2 is YYEKEE (reference sequence). The CDR3 is 14 residues long.

This clonotype was sampled from a human donor who donated a stem cell graft to a child with acute myeloid leukemia. Sequencing was performed on PBMCs from the stem cell graft donor, taken from the stem cell graft. V usage is TRBV5-5 and J usage is TRBJ2-7; D unresolved. The CDR3 protein is CASSFRTSSYEQYF. Written as DNA, the CDR3 is TGTGCCAGCAGCTTCCGGACCTCTAGCTACGAGCAGTACTTC.